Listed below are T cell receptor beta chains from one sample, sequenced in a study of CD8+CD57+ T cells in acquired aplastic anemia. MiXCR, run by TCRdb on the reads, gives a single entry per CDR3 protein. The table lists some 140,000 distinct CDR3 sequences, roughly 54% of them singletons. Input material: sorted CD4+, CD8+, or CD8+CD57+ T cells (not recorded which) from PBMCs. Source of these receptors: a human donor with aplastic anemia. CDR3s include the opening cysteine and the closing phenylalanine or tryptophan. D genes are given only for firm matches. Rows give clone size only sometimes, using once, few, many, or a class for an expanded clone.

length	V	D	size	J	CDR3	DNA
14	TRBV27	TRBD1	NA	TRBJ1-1	CASSYTGGPTEAFF	TGTGCCAGCAGTTATACAGGGGGTCCCACTGAAGCTTTCTTT
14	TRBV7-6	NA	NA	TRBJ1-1	CASSLPKGATEAFF	TGTGCCAGCAGCCTCCCGAAGGGAGCCACTGAAGCTTTCTTT
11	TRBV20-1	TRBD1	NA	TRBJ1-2	CSYRGTHGYTF	TGCAGCTACAGGGGCACTCATGGCTACACCTTC
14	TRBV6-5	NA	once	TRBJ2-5	CASSYSGGGETQYF	TGTGCCAGCAGTTACTCGGGAGGCGGAGAGACCCAGTACTTC
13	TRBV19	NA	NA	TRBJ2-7	CASRARDWPWQYF	TGTGCCAGTAGGGCCAGGGATTGGCCTTGGCAGTACTTC
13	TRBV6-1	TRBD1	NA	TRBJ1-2	CATTGQGVYGYTF	TGTGCCACAACCGGACAGGGAGTCTATGGCTACACCTTC
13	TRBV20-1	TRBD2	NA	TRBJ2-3	CSARLAGEDTQYF	TGCAGTGCCAGACTAGCGGGCGAAGATACGCAGTATTTT
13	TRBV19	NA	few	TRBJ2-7	CATEGGPLREQYF	TGTGCCACCGAAGGGGGGCCCTTACGAGAGCAGTACTTC
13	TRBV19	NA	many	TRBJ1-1	CASRQGGNTEAFF	TGTGCCAGTAGGCAGGGAGGGAACACTGAAGCTTTCTTT
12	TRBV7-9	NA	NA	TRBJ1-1	CASGPVGTEAFF	TGTGCCAGCGGCCCGGTTGGCACTGAAGCTTTCTTT
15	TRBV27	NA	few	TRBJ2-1	CASSPGLGPYNEQFF	TGTGCCAGCAGTCCTGGTTTAGGGCCCTACAATGAGCAGTTCTTC